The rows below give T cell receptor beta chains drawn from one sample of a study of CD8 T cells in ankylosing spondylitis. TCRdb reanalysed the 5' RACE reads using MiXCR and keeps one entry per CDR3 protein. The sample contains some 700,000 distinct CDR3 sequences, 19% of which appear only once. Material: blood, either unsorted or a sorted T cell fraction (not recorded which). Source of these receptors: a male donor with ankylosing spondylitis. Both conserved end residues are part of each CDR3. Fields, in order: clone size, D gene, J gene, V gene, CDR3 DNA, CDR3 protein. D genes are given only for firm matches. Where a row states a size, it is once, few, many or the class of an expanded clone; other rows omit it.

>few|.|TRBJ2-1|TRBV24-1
TGTGCCACGGCTTCAGGGGAATCGAACAATGAGCAGTTCTTC
CATASGESNNEQFF
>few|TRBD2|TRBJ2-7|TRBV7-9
TGTGCCAGCAGCCCAGAGACTAGCGTCTACTACGAGCAGTACTTC
CASSPETSVYYEQYF
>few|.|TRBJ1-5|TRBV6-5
TGTGCCAGCAGTTACAGGGGATTACTCAATCCTATAGGGAATCAGCCCCAGCATTTT
CASSYRGLLNPIGNQPQHF
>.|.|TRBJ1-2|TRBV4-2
TGTGCCAGCAGCCAAGGGACAGTATACTCTGGCTACACCTTC
CASSQGTVYSGYTF
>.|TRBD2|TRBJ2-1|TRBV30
TGTGCCCGTTCAGCGGGAAATGAGCAGTTCTTC
CARSAGNEQFF
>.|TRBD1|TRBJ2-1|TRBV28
TGTGCCAGCAGTTACGACAGGGAACCGTTCTTC
CASSYDREPFF
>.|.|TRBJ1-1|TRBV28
TGTGCCAGCAGTTTATACCGGGACTTTAAACATCGGGACACTGAAGCTTTCTTT
CASSLYRDFKHRDTEAFF
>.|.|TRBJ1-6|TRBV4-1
TGCGCCAGCAGCCAAGGTTTAAATTCACCCCTCCACTTT
CASSQGLNSPLHF
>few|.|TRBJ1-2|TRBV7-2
TGTGCCAGCAGCCCTTACCGGACAGCGAACTATGGCTACACCTTC
CASSPYRTANYGYTF
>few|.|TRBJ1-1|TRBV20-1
TGCAGTGCTTATTGGGCGGTGAACACTGAAGCTTTCTTT
CSAYWAVNTEAFF
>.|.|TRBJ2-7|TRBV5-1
TGCGCCAGCAGCTTGACCCAAAACAGTGTTTGGGCCTACGAGCAGTACTTC
CASSLTQNSVWAYEQYF
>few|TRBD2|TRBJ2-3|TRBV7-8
TGTGCCAGCAGCTTGGGCGGGAGTGGCACAGATACGCAGTATTTT
CASSLGGSGTDTQYF
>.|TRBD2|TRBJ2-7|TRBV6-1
TGTGCCAGCAGCCAGGGACTAGCGGGAGGGGTTCGAGAGCAGTACTTC
CASSQGLAGGVREQYF
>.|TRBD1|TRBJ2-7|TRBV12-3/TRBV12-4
TGTGCCAGCAGTTTATTGGACAGGGGGGAGCAGTACTTC
CASSLLDRGEQYF
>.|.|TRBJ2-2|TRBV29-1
TGCAGCGTTGATCGAGGGAACACCGGGGAGCTGTTTTTT
CSVDRGNTGELFF
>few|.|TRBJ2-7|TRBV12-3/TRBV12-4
TGTGCCAGCAGTGGGGCCCACTACGAGCAGTACTTC
CASSGAHYEQYF
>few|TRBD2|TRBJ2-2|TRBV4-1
TGCGCCAGCAGCCAAGAAGGACTAGCGTACACCGGGGAGCTGTTTTTT
CASSQEGLAYTGELFF
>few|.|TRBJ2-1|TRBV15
TGTGCCACCAGCAGCCGAGAACGGGGCCTAGCCTACAATGAGCAGTTCTTC
CATSSRERGLAYNEQFF
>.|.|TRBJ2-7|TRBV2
TGTGCCAGCAGTGAATGGGGGTTCGAGCAGTACTTC
CASSEWGFEQYF
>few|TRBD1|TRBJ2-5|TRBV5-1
TGCGCCAGCAGGGGACAGGCAGTCCGAGAGACCCAGTACTTC
CASRGQAVRETQYF
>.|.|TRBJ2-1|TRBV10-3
TGTGCCATCAGTGCGGAGGGCCCCTACAATGAGCAGTTCTTC
CAISAEGPYNEQFF
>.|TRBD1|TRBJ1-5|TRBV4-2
TGTGCCAGCAGCCAAAACCCCGACAGGGGCTTTAGCAATCAGCCCCAGCATTTT
CASSQNPDRGFSNQPQHF
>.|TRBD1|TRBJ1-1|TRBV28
TGTGCCAGCAGTCCGCAGGGGGACTCGAACACTGAAGCTTTCTTT
CASSPQGDSNTEAFF
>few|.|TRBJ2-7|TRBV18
TGTGCCAGCTCAACGGACGCCCTGGGAGAGCAGTACTTC
CASSTDALGEQYF
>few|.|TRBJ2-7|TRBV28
TGTGCCAGCAGTTTAAGGGGTGGGGCGCAGTACTTC
CASSLRGGAQYF
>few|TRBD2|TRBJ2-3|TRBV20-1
TGCAGTGCCCTCGGACTAGCGGGGCTCACAGATACGCAGTATTTT
CSALGLAGLTDTQYF
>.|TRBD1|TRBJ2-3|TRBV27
TGTGCCAGCAGTCCAGGGGACAGCCAGAGCACAGATACGCAGTATTTT
CASSPGDSQSTDTQYF
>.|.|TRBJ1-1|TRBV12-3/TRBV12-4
TGTGCCAGCACCCGGTCCGGACTTGAAGCTTTCTTT
CASTRSGLEAFF
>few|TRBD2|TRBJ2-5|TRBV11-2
TGTGCCAGCAGGCGCCGGGACTACACACAAGAGACCCAGTACTTC
CASRRRDYTQETQYF
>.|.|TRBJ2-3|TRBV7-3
TGTGCCAGCAGCCCCACCCGGGCTAGCGAGAGCACAGATACGCAGTATTTT
CASSPTRASESTDTQYF
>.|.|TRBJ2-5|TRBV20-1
TGCAGTGCTGCACGTGGGGGGGAGACCCAGTACTTC
CSAARGGETQYF
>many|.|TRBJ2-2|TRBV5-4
TGTGCCAGCAGCCCAACGACAGGGGAGCTGTTTTTT
CASSPTTGELFF
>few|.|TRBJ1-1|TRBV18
TGTGCCAGCTCACCACTATTGGCCAGTAGGGACACTGAAGCTTTCTTT
CASSPLLASRDTEAFF
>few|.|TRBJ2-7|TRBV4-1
TGCGCCAGCAGCCATGGGGGGCAGCCATACGAGCAGTACTTC
CASSHGGQPYEQYF
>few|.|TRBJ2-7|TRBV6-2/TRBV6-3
TGTGCCAGCGGAGACTTTCCCTACGAGCAGTACTTC
CASGDFPYEQYF
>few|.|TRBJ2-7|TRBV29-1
TGCAGCGTTTACGGGGAAACCTACGAGCAGTACTTC
CSVYGETYEQYF
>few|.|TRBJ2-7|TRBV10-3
TGTGCCATCCAGGGGATCACGGGCTCCTACGAGCAGTACTTC
CAIQGITGSYEQYF
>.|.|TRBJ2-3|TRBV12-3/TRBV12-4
TGTGCCAGCAGCCTAAAAGGGCCCGGGACTCTTAGCACAGATACGCAGTATTTT
CASSLKGPGTLSTDTQYF
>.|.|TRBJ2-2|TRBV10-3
TGTGCCATCAGTGACCCCCCTATCACCGGGGAGCTGTTTTTT
CAISDPPITGELFF
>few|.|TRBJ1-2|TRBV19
TGTGCCAGTAGTATCTTTGGCTATGGCTACACCTTC
CASSIFGYGYTF
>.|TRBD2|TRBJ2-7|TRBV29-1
TGCAGCGTGGCTAGCGGGAGGTTCGGCGAGCAGTACTTC
CSVASGRFGEQYF
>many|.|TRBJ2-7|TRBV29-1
TGCAGCGTTGAAGACCTCAAAGGGAGCTCCTACGAGCAGTACTTC
CSVEDLKGSSYEQYF
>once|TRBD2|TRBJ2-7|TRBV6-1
TGTGCCACCACCAGCTGGGACTACGATTCCCACGAGCAGTACTTC
CATTSWDYDSHEQYF
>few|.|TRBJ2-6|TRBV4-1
TGCGCCAGCAGCGAACAAGGGTATCAGGTAACTGGGGCCAACGTCCTGACTTTC
CASSEQGYQVTGANVLTF
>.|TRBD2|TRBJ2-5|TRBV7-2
TGTGCCAGCAGCTTTGTTAGGGCTAGCGGGAGGGCCGAGAGAGGGTCTCGAGAGACCCAGTACTTC
CASSFVRASGRAERGSRETQYF
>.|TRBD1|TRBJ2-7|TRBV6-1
TGTGCCAGCAGGTCTGAGGGGACAGCGTACGAGCAGTACTTC
CASRSEGTAYEQYF
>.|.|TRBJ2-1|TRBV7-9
TGTGCCAGCAGCTTAGTTTGGAGCTTGCAGTTCTTC
CASSLVWSLQFF
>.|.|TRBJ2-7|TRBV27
TGTGCCAGCAGCTCAGCCCCCCCGGTCGGTGTCAGACCGTACGAGCAGTACTTC
CASSSAPPVGVRPYEQYF
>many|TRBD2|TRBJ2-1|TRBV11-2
TGTGCCAGCAGCTTAGAAGGGGAAGCGGGGTCGTGGGAGGTAGCCTTTGACTACAATGAGCAGTTCTTC
CASSLEGEAGSWEVAFDYNEQFF
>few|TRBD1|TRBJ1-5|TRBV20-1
TGCAGTGCGAGAATAGACAGGGGGACGAGCAATCAGCCCCAGCATTTT
CSARIDRGTSNQPQHF
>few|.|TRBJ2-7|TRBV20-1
TGCAGTGCCCAAACTTGGGATCCCTACGAGCAGTACTTC
CSAQTWDPYEQYF
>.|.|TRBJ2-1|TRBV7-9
TGTGCCAGCAGCCCGGTCCCCTCGGGAGAGGCCTACAATGAGCAGTTCTTC
CASSPVPSGEAYNEQFF
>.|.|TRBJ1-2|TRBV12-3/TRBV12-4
TGTGCCAGCAGTTTAATGGCAGACAGCTCTCCCCCACTCTATGGCTACACCTTC
CASSLMADSSPPLYGYTF
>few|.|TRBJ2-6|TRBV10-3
TGTGCCATCAGTGCGGGTCCGAAAGACGTGTGGATTCCAAACTCTGGGGCCAACGTCCTGACTTTC
CAISAGPKDVWIPNSGANVLTF